This TCR beta chain was recorded in a study of T cells after yellow fever vaccination (dated by TCRdb to about 2019). Turning to the overall study: The SMART-Seq v4 Ultra Low Input RNA kit was used to prepare libraries from fractions with low cell numbers. Bulk TCR alpha and beta repertoires were sequenced longitudinally to track T-cell clones before and after primary and booster YFV17D yellow fever vaccination. Two healthy male donors made up the cohort, one aged 18 to 30 years and the other aged 30 to 40 years. Bulk PBMC replicates and cell subsets were isolated from blood drawn at multiple timepoints before and after both primary and secondary immunization.

The sample's treatment or condition label is to be understood as: live attenuated yellow fever vaccine strain. PBMCs were isolated from peripheral blood using a standard Ficoll-Paque protocol. Dynabeads CD4 and CD8 positive selection kits were used to isolate the CD4 and CD8 T-cell fractions. RNA was extracted with TriZol from bulk PBMCs, CD4 and CD8 fractions, and dextramer-positive and dextramer-negative fractions. CDR1 and CDR2, per the germline V gene, are MNHEY and SVGEGT. The CDR3 starts with the cysteine, ends with the phenylalanine, and has 13 residues. Only the CDR3 DNA stays, 39 bases, in frame from base 1. Cut back by 2 bases and 5 bases, the V and J ends lie 6 bases apart. This clonotype has just a few counts. The target of this receptor is not known. Base qualities are not recorded, but no much larger clone differs from it by a single base. Synthesis of TCR cDNA relied on 5'RACE template switching, a step that introduced a universal primer site along with unique molecular identifiers. Priming of cDNA synthesis was performed from both the TCR alpha and TCR beta constant segments. Library amplification used two PCR steps, and the second PCR step added sample barcodes and sequencing adapters. Sequencing of libraries was performed on Illumina HiSeq 2500 (2x100 bp) or NovaSeq (2x150 bp). In the paper's pipeline: Demultiplexing of reads and collapsing into UMI consensus sequences were performed with MIGEC, and V(D)J alignment was carried out with MiXCR. Clonotypes responding to the vaccine were identified with edgeR on replicate PBMC samples, with the criteria of FDR below 0.01 and a log2 fold change above 5 up to day 15. Each bulk clonotype was labeled CD4 or CD8 based on which sequenced repertoire, CD4 or CD8, contained the clonotype at higher abundance. The public reads were reprocessed in TCRdb via fastp at Q25 and MiXCR, keeping in-frame beta chains. CDR3 protein duplicates are merged, each entry listing the most common genes and DNA. The V and J calls were not made by the authors but by TCRdb's processing. The sample table shows roughly 60,000 distinct CDR3 sequences, and roughly 7.4% are seen once. The ten largest clones represent less than 45% of the sample.

General conclusions and limits of the study: A small share of clonotypes occurred in both CD4 and CD8 compartments, likely arising from convergent recombination. Computational filtering was needed because FACS-sorted repertoires could contain abundant contaminating clonotypes from the bulk population. The study included only a couple of donors, which limits how far the findings can be generalized. The secondary T-cell response was found to be weaker but faster than the primary response, with a peak reached on day 5 rather than on day 15. Most clones expanded after primary vaccination were re-detected after the booster (approximately 95% of CD4 and around 86% of CD8), suggesting broad memory maintenance.

This receptor chain uses TRBV6-2 or TRBV6-3 and TRBJ2-2, with TRBD2 perhaps the D gene, on 5 matching bases. This sample comprised CD8+ T cells sorted from PBMCs, obtained on the day of the first yellow fever vaccination. The receptor comes from a man in his late teens or twenties who received the YFV17D yellow fever vaccine. The DNA sequence is TGTGCCAGCAGTTACGGCGGGACCGGGGAGCTGTTTTTT. This yields the protein CASSYGGTGELFF.